The 13 T cell receptor beta chains below were found in one sample sequenced in a study of blood T cell repertoires in COVID-19. Libraries were prepared by immunoSEQ multiplex PCR; TCRdb keeps only in-frame clonotypes and omits some of them. Of tens of thousands of clones listed, approximately 87% are singletons. Sequenced material: peripheral blood. All receptors derive from a human donor with active COVID-19. The donor label of this sample is uncertain.

The J gene is TRBJ2-1, the V gene TRBV3-1 (or the pseudogene TRBV3-2); weak D call: TRBD2 (5 bases). The CDR3 has 11 amino acids. The V end lost 6 bases, the J end lost 11 bases, and 11 bases lay between the germline ends. CDR1 is LGHDT and CDR2 is YNNKEL in the germline V gene (reference sequence). CDR3 sequence (DNA): TGTGCCAGCAGTGTCTCGGGGAAGCAGTTCTTC. This sequence encodes CASSVSGKQFF.

CDR3 coding DNA: TGTGCCACCAGTGGGACAGGGATTGTAAATGAAAAACTGTTTTTT. It translates to CATSGTGIVNEKLFF. The chain couples TRBV24-1 to TRBJ1-4; 8 bases match TRBD1. The V gene end was trimmed by 5 bases and the J gene end by 5 bases; junction bases not matched to a gene: 6. From germline, CDR1 is KGHDR and CDR2 SFDVKD. The CDR3 contains 15 residues.

The table lists this clone with a count of one. The chain employs TRBV10-3 and TRBJ2-3; 9 bases map to TRBD2. From germline, CDR1 is ENHRY and CDR2 SYGVKD. This CDR3 region has 17 residues. V shed 3 bases and J 6 bases; nucleotides not matched to a gene: 13. Written as DNA, the CDR3 is TGTGCCATCAGTGATATCCGGGCGGCGGGAGGGAACGATACGCAGTATTTT. It specifies CAISDIRAAGGNDTQYF.

This chain's CDR3 is CASSPPGQGNFNEQFF. CDR3 DNA: TGTGCCAGCTCACCACCGGGACAGGGAAATTTCAATGAGCAGTTCTTC. The chain uses TRBV18 and TRBJ2-1; the match to TRBD1 covers 9 bases. CDR1 and CDR2 (germline): KGHSH, LQKENI. After removal of 0 bases from V and 6 bases from J, the junction contained 6 bases not matched to a gene. This CDR3 has 16 residues.

The chain carries TRBV5-4 and TRBJ2-7, with 8 nucleotides matching TRBD2. The V gene's germline CDR1 is SGHNT and CDR2 YYREEE (reference sequence). This CDR3 contains 15 residues. Losses at the gene ends were 3 bases for V and 6 bases for J; bases not matched to a gene: 11. The CDR3 protein is CASSSVLTREGEQYF. CDR3 in DNA: TGTGCCAGCAGCTCAGTACTAACACGGGAGGGCGAGCAGTACTTC. Based on the CDR3 plus reference TRBV5-4 and TRBJ2-7, the full variable domain is ETGVTQSPTHLIKTRGQQVTLRCSSQSGHNTVSWYQQALGQGPQFIFQYYREEENGRGNFPPRFSGLQFPNYSSELNVNALELDDSALYLCASSSVLTREGEQYFGPGTRLTVT.

This clone was picked up one time. This chain links TRBV7-2 with TRBJ2-5, with TRBD2 identical over 7 bases. CDR1 is SGHTA and CDR2 is FQGNSA in the germline V gene. V lost 1 base and J lost 1; bases outside the gene matches: 6. This CDR3 has 16 residues. The CDR3 reads CASSLGELAIQETQYF. The CDR3 DNA reads as TGTGCCAGCAGCTTAGGGGAACTAGCGATCCAAGAGACCCAGTACTTC.

This clone was counted a single time. This chain links TRBV5-4 with TRBJ2-2; 11 bases are shared with TRBD2. V was pared by 2 bases and J by 8 bases, with 5 bases of the junction left unmatched. Germline V lookup: CDR1 SGHNT, CDR2 YYREEE (reference sequence). The CDR3 sequence is 15 residues long. The CDR3 sequence: CASSFLAGGSGELFF. The CDR3 DNA reads as TGTGCCAGCAGCTTCCTAGCGGGGGGATCGGGGGAGCTGTTTTTT.

This clone has a single count. J is TRBJ2-7 and V is TRBV4-3, with TRBD2 matching 7 bases. V lost 4 bases to trimming and J lost 2 bases; unmatched junction nucleotides: 5. The V gene's germline CDR1 is LGHNA and CDR2 YSLEER. This CDR3 has 14 amino acids. The CDR3 sequence is CASSRAGTTYEQYF. The CDR3 DNA reads as TGCGCCAGCAGCCGGGCCGGGACTACCTACGAGCAGTACTTC.

Only a few counts were recorded for this clone. Within the sample, other DNA sequences also encode this same CDR3. The J gene is TRBJ2-7, the V gene TRBV7-3; TRBD1 agrees at 11 bases. J gave up 6 bases and V 5 bases, and 3 bases lay outside the gene matches. Germline V gives CDR1 SGHTA, CDR2 FQGTGA. The CDR3 is 13 residues long. The CDR3 bases are TGTGCCAGCAGCCCCGGGACAGGGGGCGAGCAGTACTTC. As protein: CASSPGTGGEQYF. Full variable domain (outside the CDR3, taken from reference TRBV7-3 and TRBJ2-7): GAGVSQTPSNKVTEKGKYVELRCDPISGHTALYWYRQSLGQGPEFLIYFQGTGAADDSGLPNDRFFAVRPEGSVSTLKIQRTERGDSAVYLCASSPGTGGEQYFGPGTRLTVT.

The J gene is TRBJ2-3, the V gene TRBV7-6, with a tentative D call TRBD2 (6 bases). Germline-derived CDR1 and CDR2 are SGHVS and FNYEAQ. Trimming cost V 4 bases and J 2 bases, with 13 bases left between them. This CDR3 spans 15 amino acids. Here the CDR3 reads CASSSGLLITDTQYF. CDR3 bases: TGTGCCAGCAGCTCCGGACTACTCATCACAGATACGCAGTATTTT.

The V gene is TRBV29-1, the J gene TRBJ1-1, with D perhaps matching TRBD1 (5 bases). CDR1 is SQVTM and CDR2 is ANQGSEA in the germline V gene. The CDR3 loop spans 13 amino acids. The V end was cut by 2 bases, the J end by 4 bases, with 11 bases between. Here the CDR3 DNA reads TGCAGCGTTGAAATTGGGGGGGGCACTGAAGCTTTCTTT. Protein: CSVEIGGGTEAFF.

The rearrangement joins TRBV7-3 to TRBJ2-5; D may be TRBD2 (6 bases). Between the trimmed V and J ends, which lost 2 bases and 2 bases, there was a span of 12 bases. The CDR3 runs 15 residues. Germline V CDR1 and CDR2: SGHTA, FQGTGA. DNA of the CDR3: TGTGCCAGCAGCTTACTGCTGGGGGGTCAAGAGACCCAGTACTTC. It codes for CASSLLLGGQETQYF.

The chain is built from TRBV19 and TRBJ1-6; D is possibly TRBD1 (5 bases). There are 13 residues in the CDR3. CDR1 LNHDA and CDR2 SQIVND come from the germline V gene (reference sequence). V was shortened by 10 bases and J by 8 bases, with 15 bases between the two germline ends. The CDR3 reads CATRDRPDSPLHF. The CDR3 region has the DNA TGTGCCACCAGGGATCGGCCTGATTCACCCCTCCACTTT.